This T cell receptor (beta chain) came from a study of shared clonotypes between healthy human individuals. Whole-study results and caveats: Donors were few, which limited the genetic and exposure-history diversity represented. The four-donor shared clonotypes exceeded non-shared clonotypes in generation probability, with non-shared ones scoring lower. The sole specimen, blood, was sampled, and tissue repertoires likely differ.

Notes on this clone: Its matching antigen is unknown. Within the sample, other DNA sequences also encode this same CDR3.

Germline V CDR1 and CDR2: SEHNR, FQNEAQ (reference sequence). The CDR3 length is 12 residues. V was trimmed by 5 bases and J by 2 bases, leaving 7 bases between them. CD8 cells regarded as naive lacked CD45RO, were positively chosen for CCR7, and omitted terminally differentiated effector memory CD45RA+ cells. Sequenced by immunoSEQ multiplex PCR; TCRdb stores in-frame clones only, minus some. This sample has hundreds of thousands of clones; 95% to 98% occur once, and the top ten carry approximately 0.33%. The receptor was isolated from a man aged 25-40 years in good health. The chain combines TRBV7-9 with TRBJ2-7, with D hard to call. Material: naive CD8+ T cells sorted from blood. DNA of the CDR3: TGTGCCAGCAGCCAAGATCCCTACGAGCAGTACTTC. Translated, it gives CASSQDPYEQYF.